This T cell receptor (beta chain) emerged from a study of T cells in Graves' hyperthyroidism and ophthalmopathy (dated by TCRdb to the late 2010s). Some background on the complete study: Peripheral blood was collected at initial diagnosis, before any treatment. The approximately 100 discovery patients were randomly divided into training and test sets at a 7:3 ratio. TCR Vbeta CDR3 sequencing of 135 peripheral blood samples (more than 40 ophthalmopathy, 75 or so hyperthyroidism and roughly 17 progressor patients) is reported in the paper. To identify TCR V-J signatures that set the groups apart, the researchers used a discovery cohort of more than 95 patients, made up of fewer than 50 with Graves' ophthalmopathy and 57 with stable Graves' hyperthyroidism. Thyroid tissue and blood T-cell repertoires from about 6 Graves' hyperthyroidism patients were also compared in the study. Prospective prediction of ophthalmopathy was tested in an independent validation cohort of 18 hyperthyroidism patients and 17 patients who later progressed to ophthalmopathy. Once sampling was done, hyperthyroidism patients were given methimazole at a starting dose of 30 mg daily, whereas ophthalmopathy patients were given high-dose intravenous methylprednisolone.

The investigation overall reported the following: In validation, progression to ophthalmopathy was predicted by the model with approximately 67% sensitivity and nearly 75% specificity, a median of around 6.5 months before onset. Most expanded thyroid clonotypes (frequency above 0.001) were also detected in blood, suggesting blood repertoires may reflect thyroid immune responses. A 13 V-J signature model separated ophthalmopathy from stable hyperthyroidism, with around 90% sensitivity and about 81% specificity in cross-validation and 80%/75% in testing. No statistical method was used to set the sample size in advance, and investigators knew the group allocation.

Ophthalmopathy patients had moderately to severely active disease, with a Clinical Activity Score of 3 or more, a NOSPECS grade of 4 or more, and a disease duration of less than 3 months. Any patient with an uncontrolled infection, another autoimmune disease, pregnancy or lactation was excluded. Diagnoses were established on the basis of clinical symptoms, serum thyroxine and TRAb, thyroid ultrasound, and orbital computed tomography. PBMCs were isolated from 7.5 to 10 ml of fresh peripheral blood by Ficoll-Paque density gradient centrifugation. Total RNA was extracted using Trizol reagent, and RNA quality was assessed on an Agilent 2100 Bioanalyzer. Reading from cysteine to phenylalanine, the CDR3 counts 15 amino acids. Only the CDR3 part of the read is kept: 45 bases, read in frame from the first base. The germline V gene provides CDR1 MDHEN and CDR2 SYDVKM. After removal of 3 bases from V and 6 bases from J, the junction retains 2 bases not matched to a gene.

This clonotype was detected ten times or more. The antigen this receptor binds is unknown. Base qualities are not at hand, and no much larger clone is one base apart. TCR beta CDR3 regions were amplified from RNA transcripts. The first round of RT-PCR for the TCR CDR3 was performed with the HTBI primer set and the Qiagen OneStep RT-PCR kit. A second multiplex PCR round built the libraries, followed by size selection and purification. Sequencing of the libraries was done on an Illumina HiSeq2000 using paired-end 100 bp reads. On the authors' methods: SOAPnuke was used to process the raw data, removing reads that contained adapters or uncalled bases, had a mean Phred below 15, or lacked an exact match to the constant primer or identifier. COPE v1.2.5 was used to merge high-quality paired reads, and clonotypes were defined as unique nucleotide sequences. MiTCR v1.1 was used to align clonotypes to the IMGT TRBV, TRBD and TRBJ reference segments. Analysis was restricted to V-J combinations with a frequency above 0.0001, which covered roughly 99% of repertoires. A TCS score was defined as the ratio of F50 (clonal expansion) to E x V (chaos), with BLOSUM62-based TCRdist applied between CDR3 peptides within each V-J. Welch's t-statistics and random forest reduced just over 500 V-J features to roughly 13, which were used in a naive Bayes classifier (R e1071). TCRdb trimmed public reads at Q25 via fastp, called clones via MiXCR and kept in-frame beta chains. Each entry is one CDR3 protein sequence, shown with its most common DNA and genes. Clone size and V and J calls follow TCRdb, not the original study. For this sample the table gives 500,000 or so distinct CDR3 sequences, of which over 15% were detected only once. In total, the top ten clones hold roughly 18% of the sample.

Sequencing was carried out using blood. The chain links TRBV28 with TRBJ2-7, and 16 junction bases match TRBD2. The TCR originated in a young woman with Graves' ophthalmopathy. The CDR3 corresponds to CASSLGLAGGFEQYF. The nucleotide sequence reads TGTGCCAGCAGTTTGGGACTAGCGGGAGGGTTCGAGCAGTACTTC.